This TCR beta chain stems from a study of shared clonotypes between healthy human individuals (TCRdb year 2020). Context from the whole study: The cohort comprised two women and a few men aged 18 to 49 years. Between about 0.8 and 9.5 billion PBMCs per donor were obtained by leukapheresis. The study deeply sequenced blood TCR repertoires of five healthy adults to estimate repertoire size and the extent of clonotype sharing between individuals. Different laboratories and diverse techniques were used to prepare libraries and sequence TCR repertoires, to increase sequencing depth and limit assay-specific biases. For each donor, three plates each were used for CD4 naive and CD4 memory, two plates were used for CD8 naive, and one plate was used for CD8 memory.

Using the deep immunoSEQ assay, multiplex PCR amplified TCR CDR3 regions from genomic DNA. Genomic DNA extracted from each cell subset was distributed evenly over all wells of several immunoSEQ 96-well plates, and each plate served as one replicate. For sorted subsets, approximately 0.2 ug of genomic DNA, equivalent to about 30,000 T cell genomes, went into each replicate PCR. Purified libraries were measured with a Qubit 3.0 fluorometer, size-checked on a Bioanalyzer 2100, and measured again with the KAPA Library Quantification kit. Each immunoSEQ 96-well plate was sequenced on its own single-read 150-cycle Illumina NextSeq 550 flow cell. The study's own analysis went as follows. Because the immunoSEQ output held only junctional sequences and lacked quality scores, the filtering could not match the filtering applied to full-length reads. To assign V/J genes and CDR3, sequences were annotated using PyIR, a Python wrapper for IgBLAST v1.9, with IMGT germline references. Any read was removed if the V/J assignment was weak (E-value above 1e-6), the CDR3 was missing, or the read contained stop codons, out-of-frame junctions, or ambiguous translated residues. A V3J clonotype was defined by an identical inferred V gene, J gene, and CDR3 amino acid sequence. Percentage overlap between repertoires was calculated by dividing the number of shared unique clonotypes by the size of the smaller repertoire. Richness of each repertoire was evaluated using RTK rarefaction, the Chao1 estimator, and Recon v2.1 estimates of unobserved clonotypes. For all TCRbeta clonotypes obtained by the gDNA method from a few donors, generation probabilities were computed with OLGA. TCRdb stores this immuneACCESS table with in-frame sequences only. Part of the clones is absent; in the studies checked, under half of the shortfall reflects unresolved V genes, and no reason is known for the rest. That table supplies the V and J calls and clone size; D and trimming were determined from the DNA. The sample contains around 2.3 million clones, under 97% of them found a single time. In total, the top ten clones hold 0.13% of the sample.

Healthy HIV-negative adults with no recently reported acute infections or vaccinations were included as donors. All donors were Caucasian adults living in Nashville, Tennessee, USA. Magnetic negative selection was used to enrich CD4+ T cells, after which naive cells were positively selected on CD45RA and the negative fraction became the memory subset. Blood was obtained by leukapheresis, after which PBMCs were separated by Ficoll-Histopaque density gradient centrifugation and cryopreserved in liquid nitrogen vapor phase. Analytical flow cytometry was used to check the purity and quantity of each magnetically sorted T cell population. Genomic DNA was isolated from each sorted fraction and quantified by UV absorbance on a Nanodrop 2000c. Broader findings and caveats from the paper: Because the study included a small number of donors, the genetic and exposure-history diversity represented was limited. Approximately 4.8% of naive CD4, roughly 3.6% of naive CD8, roughly 2.4% of memory CD4, and about 0.4% of memory CD8 clonotypes were shared across a few donors. Higher generation probabilities were observed for clonotypes shared by all four sorted-subset donors than for non-shared clonotypes. Rarefaction of sorted-subset datasets indicated incomplete sequencing despite the large sequencing depth. Sampling was restricted to blood, and TCR repertoires in tissues likely differ from the TCR repertoires found in blood. Estimated clonotype richness was generally larger for naive than for memory subsets. Pairwise subsampling indicated that sequencing depth was expected to affect the degree of clonotype sharing among donors.

A remark on this clone: It has no known antigen specificity. No base-level quality is on record; no much larger clone is a single base apart.

The CDR3, cysteine through phenylalanine, is 14 amino acids long. Only CDR3 DNA remains: 42 bases, in frame from the first base. Ends trimmed: V by 5 bases, J by 6 bases; bases unmatched to a gene: 10. The germline V gene sets CDR1 to SGHRS and CDR2 to YFSETQ. This receptor was taken from a man aged 18 to 29 in good health. The specimen sequenced was naive CD4+ T cells sorted from blood. Reading the label with the study, this specimen's cell subset or site is: CD45RA+ positively selected. The V and J genes are TRBV5-1 and TRBJ1-2; 7 central nucleotides agree with TRBD1. Read as DNA, the sequence is TGCGCCAGCAGTCGGACAGGCCAACCGGATGGCTACACCTTC. Translated, this is CASSRTGQPDGYTF. Joined to the reference TRBV5-1 and TRBJ1-2 proteins, this CDR3 gives the full variable domain: KAGVTQTPRYLIKTRGQQVTLSCSPISGHRSVSWYQQTPGQGLQFLFEYFSETQRNKGNFPGRFSGRQFSNSRSEMNVSTLELGDSALYLCASSRTGQPDGYTFGSGTRLTVV.